Presented here are 29 T cell receptor beta chains from one specimen sequenced in a study of post-analysis software for immune sequencing data. Study findings and constraints: Controls showed lower frequencies than patients for roughly five TRBV segments, and TRBV5-6, TRBV5-1 and TRBV20-1 were among these.

Presence of unique molecular identifiers characterized the TCR beta cDNA libraries. TCRdb redid the calling of the PCR reads with MiXCR, one entry per CDR3 protein. The data hold about 800,000 distinct CDR3 sequences, with less than 35% observed a single time. These receptors' targets are unknown. Sequences were obtained from blood. Source of these receptors: a girl aged 10-17 years with multiple sclerosis.

V and J are TRBV6-5 and TRBJ2-5, with D tentatively TRBD1 (6 bases). Trimming cost V 2 bases and J 1 base, with 8 bases left between them. The germline CDR1 and CDR2 sequences are MNHEY and SVGAGI. This CDR3 spans 14 amino acids. In DNA form, the CDR3 reads TGTGCCAGCAGTTACCTGGACAGCCAAGAGACCCAGTACTTC. Protein: CASSYLDSQETQYF.

This clonotype was counted a few times. The chain has TRBV12-3 or TRBV12-4 and TRBJ1-2; 9 positions match TRBD1. The CDR3 length is 13 residues. With 5 bases clipped from V and 9 bases from J, the junction kept 7 bases outside the gene matches. The CDR3 DNA reads as TGTGCCAGCAGTCCAGGACAGGGGAGGAGCTACACCTTC. Its protein product is CASSPGQGRSYTF.

V is TRBV20-1 and J is TRBJ1-2, with D tentatively TRBD1 (5 bases). The germline V and J ends were trimmed by 3 bases and 4 bases, with 12 bases remaining between them. Germline-derived CDR1 and CDR2 are DFQATT and SNEGSKA (reference sequence). The CDR3 is made up of 13 amino acids. The DNA for the CDR3 is TGCAGTGCTAGTCAGGGTCTAGGCTATGGCTACACCTTC. Its protein is CSASQGLGYGYTF.

The rearrangement links TRBV18 to TRBJ1-2, with a weak D call TRBD1 (5 bases). This CDR3 is built from 14 residues. V lost 2 bases and J 7 bases, leaving 14 bases between the germline ends. CDR1 and CDR2 (germline): KGHSH, LQKENI. CDR3 sequence reads: CASSPSLGTGGYTF. CDR3 sequence (DNA): TGTGCCAGCTCACCATCTTTGGGGACGGGTGGCTACACCTTC.

The chain couples TRBV15 to TRBJ1-5; maybe TRBD1 (6 bases). The CDR3 runs to 17 residues. V was trimmed by 5 bases and J by 3 bases, leaving 20 bases between them. Germline CDR1 is LNHNV and CDR2 is YYDKDF (reference sequence). CDR3 loop: CATSGGGGTRLNQPQHF. The CDR3 region has the DNA TGTGCCACCAGCGGGGGGGGAGGGACAAGGCTCAATCAGCCCCAGCATTTT.

The chain links TRBV7-2 to TRBJ2-7; D perhaps matches TRBD1 (6 bases). V gave up 5 bases and J gave up 9 bases, with 17 bases separating them. The CDR3 loop spans 13 amino acids. Germline V lookup: CDR1 SGHTA, CDR2 FQGNSA. CDR3 sequence reads: CASSLGQGRVQYF. CDR3 bases: TGTGCCAGCAGCCTAGGCCAGGGGCGCGTGCAGTACTTC.

This clonotype appeared a few times. V gene TRBV4-1 combines with J gene TRBJ2-7, with TRBD2 as a possible D gene (5 bases). CDR3 size: 12 residues. Germline lookup yields CDR1 MGHRA and CDR2 YSYEKL. Trimming left V 7 bases short and J 5 bases short, with 12 bases between. The CDR3 sequence is CASNRGTHEQYF. The CDR3 DNA is TGCGCCAGCAATCGGGGTACCCACGAGCAGTACTTC.

This chain joins TRBV6-5 and TRBJ2-1; 11 nucleotides match TRBD2. With V trimmed by 6 bases and J by 9 bases, 13 bases remained unmatched. The CDR3 has 16 residues. CDR1 and CDR2 from the germline V gene are MNHEY and SVGAGI. The CDR3 DNA is TGTGCCAGCAGGGCCCCTCTAGCGGGAGGTCGAGGTGAGCAGTTCTTC. Its translation: CASRAPLAGGRGEQFF.

The chain has TRBV25-1 and TRBJ2-5; D is unclear. The end of the DNA aligns better with TRBJ2-7, so the J call may be wrong. Germline lookup yields CDR1 MGHDK and CDR2 SYGVNS. The CDR3 consists of 13 residues. The CDR3 DNA sequence: TGTGCCAGCAGTGAACTTGGGGTTTACGAGCAGTACTTC. It translates to CASSELGVYEQYF.

J is TRBJ2-1 and V is TRBV20-1, with 10 bases lining up with TRBD2. V lost 0 bases, J lost 0 bases, and 5 bases stayed unmatched. This CDR3 is 17 amino acids long. Germline-derived CDR1 and CDR2 are DFQATT and SNEGSKA (reference sequence). CDR3 sequence: CSARDSAGGPSYNEQFF. For the CDR3, the DNA is TGCAGTGCTAGAGATTCAGCGGGAGGGCCCTCCTACAATGAGCAGTTCTTC.

This clonotype has a handful of counts. Written as DNA, the CDR3 is TGCAGTGCTAGAGATGTAGGCAGGCAAACCCAGTACTTC. It specifies CSARDVGRQTQYF. The rearrangement joins TRBV20-1 to TRBJ2-5, with D unclear. The CDR3 is 13 amino acids. CDR1 DFQATT and CDR2 SNEGSKA come from the germline V gene (reference sequence). Trimming took 0 bases from V and 8 from J, leaving 13 bases between them.

This chain's CDR3 is CSAGGALSTDTQYF. The CDR3 DNA follows: TGCAGTGCTGGGGGGGCCTTAAGCACAGATACGCAGTATTTT. V is TRBV20-1 and J is TRBJ2-3; D perhaps matches TRBD2 (7 bases). This CDR3 comprises 14 residues. V lost 5 bases and J lost 0, with 12 bases in between. The V gene's germline CDR1 is DFQATT and CDR2 SNEGSKA (reference sequence).

This clonotype appeared a few times. CDR3 nucleotide sequence: TGTGCCAGCTCACCACCCGTGGGCAATGAGCAGTTCTTC. This encodes CASSPPVGNEQFF. The rearrangement uses TRBV18 and TRBJ2-1; D uncertain. The CDR3 consists of 13 residues. Germline V gene data show CDR1 as KGHSH and CDR2 as LQKENI. V dropped 0 bases and J dropped 6 bases, with 6 bases sitting between them.

The chain links TRBV14 to TRBJ2-7; D perhaps matches TRBD1 (6 bases). The germline V gene encodes CDR1 SGHDN and CDR2 FVKESK. The CDR3 extends over 14 amino acids. V shed 5 bases and J shed 4 bases, with 15 bases lying between them. The CDR3 is CASSDRGHFYEQYF. The CDR3 region has the DNA TGTGCCAGCAGCGACCGGGGACACTTTTACGAGCAGTACTTC.

The chain joins TRBV5-1 to TRBJ2-1; D is possibly TRBD1 (5 bases). The J call may be wrong; the DNA end is better matched by TRBJ2-7. CDR3 length equals 15 residues. Germline V lookup: CDR1 SGHRS, CDR2 YFSETQ. The chain's CDR3 is CASALTGSSYNEQYF. CDR3 DNA: TGCGCCAGCGCCTTAACAGGAAGCTCCTACAATGAGCAGTACTTC.

This clonotype turned up a few times. This rearrangement joins TRBV7-2 to TRBJ2-3; D is undetermined. V lost 0 bases, J lost 0 bases, and 4 bases lay in between. CDR1 and CDR2 from the germline V gene are SGHTA and FQGNSA. This CDR3 has 14 amino acids. The CDR3 coding sequence is TGTGCCAGCAGCTTAGCGATGAGCACAGATACGCAGTATTTT. Its translation: CASSLAMSTDTQYF.

This clonotype was seen at least ten times. J is TRBJ2-5 and V is TRBV24-1, with D possibly TRBD2 on 6 matching bases. Germline CDR1 is KGHDR and CDR2 is SFDVKD. This CDR3 has 16 residues. Trimming took 0 bases from V and 7 from J, leaving 17 bases between them. The CDR3 DNA sequence: TGTGCCACCAGTGATTTGACTACGGGGGATTTGGGGACCCAGTACTTC. Translated: CATSDLTTGDLGTQYF.

The chain uses TRBV24-1 and TRBJ2-4, with 8 bases identical to TRBD1. With 4 bases clipped from V and 3 bases from J, the junction kept 7 bases outside the gene matches. The germline V gene encodes CDR1 KGHDR and CDR2 SFDVKD. The CDR3 length is 16 residues. The CDR3 DNA reads as TGTGCCACCAGTGACCCGATACAGGGGGTCAAAAACATTCAGTACTTC. Translation: CATSDPIQGVKNIQYF.

In this sample, this clonotype turned up a few times. The chain couples TRBV6-2 or TRBV6-3 to TRBJ2-5; TRBD1 matches at 7 bases. This CDR3 is built from 14 residues. V lost 6 bases to trimming and J lost 3 bases; unmatched junction nucleotides: 7. Germline V gene sequence: CDR1 MNHEY, CDR2 SVGEGT. DNA of the CDR3: TGTGCCAGCAGACCAACAGGGGTGAAAGAGACCCAGTACTTC. Translation: CASRPTGVKETQYF.

This clonotype was seen more than once but under ten times. V usage is TRBV27 and J usage is TRBJ2-1, with TRBD2 as a possible D gene (7 bases). CDR1 MNHEY and CDR2 SMNVEV come from the germline V gene (reference sequence). The V end lost 0 bases, the J end lost 6 bases, and 15 bases lay between the germline ends. This CDR3 has 16 amino acids. This CDR3 reads CASSLSGGAVGNEQFF. The CDR3 DNA reads as TGTGCCAGCAGTTTATCGGGGGGGGCTGTGGGCAATGAGCAGTTCTTC.

This clonotype was observed a handful of times. V usage is TRBV20-1 and J usage is TRBJ2-7, with TRBD1 matching over 7 bases. The junction had 9 bases not matched to a gene; V was cut back by 6 bases and J by 1 base. Germline CDR1 reads DFQATT; CDR2 reads SNEGSKA (reference sequence). CDR3 size: 14 residues. CDR3 nucleotide sequence: TGCAGTGCACGTTACCCGGGACAGTCCTACGAGCAGTACTTC. Its translation: CSARYPGQSYEQYF.

The V call is TRBV27, the J call TRBJ2-5; 8 nucleotides align to TRBD1. This CDR3 region has 16 residues. V was clipped by 1 base and J by 5 bases; unmatched bases: 9. The germline V gene encodes CDR1 MNHEY and CDR2 SMNVEV (reference sequence). This CDR3 is CASSLFQGAGGETQYF. CDR3 nucleotides: TGTGCCAGCAGTTTATTTCAGGGGGCGGGCGGCGAGACCCAGTACTTC.

The chain couples TRBV2 to TRBJ2-3, with TRBD2 identical over 7 bases. Germline V gene data show CDR1 as SNHLY and CDR2 as FYNNEI. The CDR3 has 11 residues. The J segment lost 14 bases and the V segment lost 4 bases, leaving 6 bases of the junction unmatched. CDR3 sequence: CASSGSRLAYF. For the CDR3, the DNA is TGTGCCAGCAGTGGTTCTCGACTAGCGTATTTT. The full variable domain, rest sourced from reference TRBV2 and TRBJ2-3, is EPEVTQTPSHQVTQMGQEVILRCVPISNHLYFYWYRQILGQKVEFLVSFYNNEISEKSEIFDDQFSVERPDGSNFTLKIRSTKLEDSAMYFCASSGSRLAYFGPGTRLTVL.

This clonotype was seen a few times. The genes are TRBV20-1 and TRBJ2-5; no clear D gene. The CDR3 covers 13 residues. Germline lookup yields CDR1 DFQATT and CDR2 SNEGSKA (reference sequence). V was shortened by 3 bases and J by 3 bases, with 11 bases between the two germline ends. The CDR3 loop reads CSASWLTEETQYF. CDR3 in DNA: TGCAGTGCTAGTTGGCTGACTGAAGAGACCCAGTACTTC.

V and J are TRBV3-1 and TRBJ1-2; 7 bases agree with TRBD1. V was clipped by 4 bases and J by 0 bases; unmatched bases: 5. The CDR3 runs 15 residues. In germline, CDR1 is LGHDT, CDR2 YNNKEL (reference sequence). The CDR3 is CASSPPGQANYGYTF. DNA of the CDR3: TGTGCCAGCAGCCCTCCCGGACAGGCTAACTATGGCTACACCTTC.

The J gene is TRBJ2-5, the V gene TRBV20-1, with 9 bases that match TRBD2. The CDR3 totals 17 residues. Germline trimming cut 3 bases from V and 0 bases from J; bases unmatched to any gene: 11. Germline loops: CDR1 DFQATT, CDR2 SNEGSKA (reference sequence). CDR3 nucleotide sequence: TGCAGTGCTAGGGTGGGTAGGACTAGCGTGGACCAAGAGACCCAGTACTTC. Translating it yields CSARVGRTSVDQETQYF.

Only a few counts were recorded for this clonotype. This chain joins TRBV7-9 and TRBJ2-5; D may be TRBD1 (6 bases). Germline assignment: CDR1 SEHNR and CDR2 FQNEAQ (reference sequence). The CDR3 has 14 residues. Trimming shortened V by 5 bases and J by 2 bases, and 12 bases separated the two germline ends. The chain's CDR3 is CASSPGTIQETQYF. The CDR3 DNA is TGTGCCAGCAGCCCCGGGACAATACAAGAGACCCAGTACTTC.

Only a few counts were recorded for this clonotype. This chain links TRBV5-1 with TRBJ2-1; 12 bases agree with TRBD1. The V segment lost 4 bases and the J segment 7 bases; nucleotides outside the gene matches: 3. The CDR3 has 14 residues. CDR1 is SGHRS, CDR2 YFSETQ, per germline. The CDR3 region is CASSGTGGGNEQFF. The CDR3 coding sequence is TGCGCCAGCAGCGGGACAGGGGGCGGGAATGAGCAGTTCTTC. Full variable domain (missing parts from reference TRBV5-1 and TRBJ2-1): KAGVTQTPRYLIKTRGQQVTLSCSPISGHRSVSWYQQTPGQGLQFLFEYFSETQRNKGNFPGRFSGRQFSNSRSEMNVSTLELGDSALYLCASSGTGGGNEQFFGPGTRLTVL.

This clonotype came up a few times. V gene TRBV5-1 combines with J gene TRBJ2-1; 11 nucleotides line up with TRBD2. V lost 4 bases and J lost 3; bases outside the gene matches: 12. Looked up from germline, CDR1 is SGHRS and CDR2 is YFSETQ. The CDR3 contains 18 residues. CDR3 DNA sequence: TGCGCCAGCAGCCCGGGACTAGCGGCCGTTCGGGTCTACAATGAGCAGTTCTTC. This encodes CASSPGLAAVRVYNEQFF.